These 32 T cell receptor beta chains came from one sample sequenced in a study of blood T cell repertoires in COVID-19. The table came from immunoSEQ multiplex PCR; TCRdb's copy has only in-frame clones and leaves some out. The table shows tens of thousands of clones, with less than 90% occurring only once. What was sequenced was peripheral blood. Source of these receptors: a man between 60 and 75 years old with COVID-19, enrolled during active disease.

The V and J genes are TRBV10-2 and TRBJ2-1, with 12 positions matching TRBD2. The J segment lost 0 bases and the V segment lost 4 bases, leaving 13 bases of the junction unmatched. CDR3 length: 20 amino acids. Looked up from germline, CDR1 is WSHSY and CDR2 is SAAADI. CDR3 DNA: TGCGCCAGCAGTGGGGCTAGCGGGGGGGCCCCCACACGCTCCTACAATGAGCAGTTCTTC. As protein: CASSGASGGAPTRSYNEQFF.

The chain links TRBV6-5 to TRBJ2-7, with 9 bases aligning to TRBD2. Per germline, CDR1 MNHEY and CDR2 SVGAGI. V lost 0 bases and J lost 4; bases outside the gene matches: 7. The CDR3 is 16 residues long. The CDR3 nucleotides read TGTGCCAGCAGTTACTCGAGTCTAGCGGGGATGTACGAGCAGTACTTC. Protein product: CASSYSSLAGMYEQYF.

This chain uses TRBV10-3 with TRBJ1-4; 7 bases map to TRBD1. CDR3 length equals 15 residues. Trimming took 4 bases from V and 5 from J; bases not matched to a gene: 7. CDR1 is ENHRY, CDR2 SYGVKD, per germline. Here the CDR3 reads CAISGSTGRNEKLFF. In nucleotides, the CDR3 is TGTGCCATCAGTGGATCGACAGGGAGGAATGAAAAACTGTTTTTT.

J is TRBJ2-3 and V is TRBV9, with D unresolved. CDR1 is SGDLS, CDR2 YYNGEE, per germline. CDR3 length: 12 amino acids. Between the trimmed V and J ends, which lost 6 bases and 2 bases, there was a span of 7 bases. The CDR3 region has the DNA TGTGCCAGCAATCCTTCCACAGATACGCAGTATTTT. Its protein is CASNPSTDTQYF. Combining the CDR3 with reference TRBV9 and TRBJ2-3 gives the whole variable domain DSGVTQTPKHLITATGQRVTLRCSPRSGDLSVYWYQQSLDQGLQFLIQYYNGEERAKGNILERFSAQQFPDLHSELNLSSLELGDSALYFCASNPSTDTQYFGPGTRLTVL.

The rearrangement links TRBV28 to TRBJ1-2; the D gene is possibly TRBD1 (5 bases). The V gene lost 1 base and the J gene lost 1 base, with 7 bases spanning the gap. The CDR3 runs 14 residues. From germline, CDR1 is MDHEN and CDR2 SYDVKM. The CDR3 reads CASSLSGGNYGYTF. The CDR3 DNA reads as TGTGCCAGCAGTTTATCCGGGGGTAACTATGGCTACACCTTC.

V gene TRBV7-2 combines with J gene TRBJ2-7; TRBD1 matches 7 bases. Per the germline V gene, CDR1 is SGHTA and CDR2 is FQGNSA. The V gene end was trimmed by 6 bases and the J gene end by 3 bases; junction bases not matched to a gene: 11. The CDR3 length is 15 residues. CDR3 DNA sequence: TGTGCCAGCAGAGAGATGGGGAACAGGGGCTACGAGCAGTACTTC. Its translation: CASREMGNRGYEQYF. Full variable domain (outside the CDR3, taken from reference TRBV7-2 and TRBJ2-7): GAGVSQSPSNKVTEKGKDVELRCDPISGHTALYWYRQSLGQGLEFLIYFQGNSAPDKSGLPSDRFSAERTGGSVSTLTIQRTQQEDSAVYLCASREMGNRGYEQYFGPGTRLTVT.

The CDR3 reads CASSLRLADTGELFF. DNA of the CDR3: TGCGCCAGCAGCTTAAGACTAGCCGACACCGGGGAGCTGTTTTTT. The chain recombines TRBV5-1 with TRBJ2-2; TRBD2 matches at 7 bases. Germline loops: CDR1 SGHRS, CDR2 YFSETQ. V dropped 2 bases and J dropped 3; count of bases not matched to a gene: 4. The CDR3 runs 15 residues.

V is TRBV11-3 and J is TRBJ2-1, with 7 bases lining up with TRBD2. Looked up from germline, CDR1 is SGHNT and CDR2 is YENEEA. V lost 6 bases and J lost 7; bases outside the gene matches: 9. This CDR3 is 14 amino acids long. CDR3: CASSRGGSENEQFF. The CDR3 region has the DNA TGTGCCAGCAGTCGTGGCGGGAGTGAGAATGAGCAGTTCTTC.

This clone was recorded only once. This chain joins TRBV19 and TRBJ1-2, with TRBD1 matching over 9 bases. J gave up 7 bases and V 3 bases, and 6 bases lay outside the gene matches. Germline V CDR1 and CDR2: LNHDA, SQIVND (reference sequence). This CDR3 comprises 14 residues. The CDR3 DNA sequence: TGTGCCAGTAGTATGGGACAGGGAATTGGTGGCTACACCTTC. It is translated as CASSMGQGIGGYTF.

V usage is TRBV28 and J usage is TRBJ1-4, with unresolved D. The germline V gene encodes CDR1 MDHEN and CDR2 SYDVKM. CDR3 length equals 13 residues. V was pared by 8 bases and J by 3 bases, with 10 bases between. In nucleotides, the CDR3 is TGTGCCAGCGCGGAGAGGTCTAATGAAAAACTGTTTTTT. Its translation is CASAERSNEKLFF.

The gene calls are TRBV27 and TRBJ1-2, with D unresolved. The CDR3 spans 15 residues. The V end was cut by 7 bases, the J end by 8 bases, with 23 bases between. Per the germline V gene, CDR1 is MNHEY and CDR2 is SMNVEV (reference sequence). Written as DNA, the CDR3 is TGTGCCAGCACTCCCGGTGGGTCAGCTCGAGGCGGCTACACCTTC. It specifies CASTPGGSARGGYTF.

CDR3 loop: CASSFTAGDGYTF. The CDR3, as DNA: TGTGCCAGCAGTTTCACGGCAGGGGACGGCTACACCTTC. The rearrangement joins TRBV28 to TRBJ1-2, with D possibly being TRBD1 (6 bases). Trimming shortened V by 3 bases and J by 8 bases, and 13 bases separated the two germline ends. Germline CDR1 and CDR2: MDHEN and SYDVKM. CDR3 length equals 13 residues.

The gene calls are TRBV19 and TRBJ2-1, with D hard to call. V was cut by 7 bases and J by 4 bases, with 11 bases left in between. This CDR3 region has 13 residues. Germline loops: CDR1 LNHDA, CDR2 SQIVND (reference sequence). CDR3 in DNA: TGTGCCAGTAAGCCTGACTTATACAATGAGCAGTTCTTC. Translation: CASKPDLYNEQFF.

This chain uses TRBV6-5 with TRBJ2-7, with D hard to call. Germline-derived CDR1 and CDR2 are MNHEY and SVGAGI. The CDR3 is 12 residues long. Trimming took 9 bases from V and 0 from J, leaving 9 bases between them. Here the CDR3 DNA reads TGTGCCAGTACTGTTAGCTCCTACGAGCAGTACTTC. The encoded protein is CASTVSSYEQYF.

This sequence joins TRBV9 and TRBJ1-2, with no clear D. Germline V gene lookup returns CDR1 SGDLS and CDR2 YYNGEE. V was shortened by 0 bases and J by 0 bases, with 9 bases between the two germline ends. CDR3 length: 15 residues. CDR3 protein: CASSVDPGSNYGYTF. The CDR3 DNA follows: TGTGCCAGCAGCGTAGACCCAGGCTCTAACTATGGCTACACCTTC.

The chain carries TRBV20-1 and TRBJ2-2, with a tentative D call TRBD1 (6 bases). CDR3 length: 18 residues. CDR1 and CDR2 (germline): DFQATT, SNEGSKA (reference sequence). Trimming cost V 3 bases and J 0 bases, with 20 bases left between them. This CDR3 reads CSASAIRAGAANTGELFF. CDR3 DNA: TGCAGTGCTAGTGCCATCCGTGCAGGGGCGGCGAACACCGGGGAGCTGTTTTTT.

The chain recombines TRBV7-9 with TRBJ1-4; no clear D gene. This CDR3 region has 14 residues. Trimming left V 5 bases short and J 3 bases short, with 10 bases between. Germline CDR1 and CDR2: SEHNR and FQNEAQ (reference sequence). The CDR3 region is CASSRNGPNEKLFF. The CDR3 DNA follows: TGTGCCAGCAGCCGAAATGGGCCTAATGAAAAACTGTTTTTT.

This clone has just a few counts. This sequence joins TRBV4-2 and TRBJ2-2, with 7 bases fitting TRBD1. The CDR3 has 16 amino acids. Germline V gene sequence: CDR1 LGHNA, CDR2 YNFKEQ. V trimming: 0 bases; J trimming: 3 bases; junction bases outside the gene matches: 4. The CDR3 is CASSQDNRGDTGELFF. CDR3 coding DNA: TGTGCCAGCAGCCAAGATAACAGGGGAGACACCGGGGAGCTGTTTTTT.

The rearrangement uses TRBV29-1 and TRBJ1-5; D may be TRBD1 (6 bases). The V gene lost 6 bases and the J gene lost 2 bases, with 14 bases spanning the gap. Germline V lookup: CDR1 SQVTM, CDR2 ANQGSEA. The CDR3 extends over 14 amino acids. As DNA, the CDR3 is TGCAGCGTCGCCGCTCAGGGGCGCAATCAGCCCCAGCATTTT. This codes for CSVAAQGRNQPQHF.

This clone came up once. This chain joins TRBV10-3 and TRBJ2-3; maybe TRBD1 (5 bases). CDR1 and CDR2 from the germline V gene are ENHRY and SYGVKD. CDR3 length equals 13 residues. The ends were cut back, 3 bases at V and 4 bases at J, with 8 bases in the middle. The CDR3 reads CAISDDSPDTQYF. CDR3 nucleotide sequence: TGTGCCATCAGTGATGACAGCCCAGATACGCAGTATTTT.

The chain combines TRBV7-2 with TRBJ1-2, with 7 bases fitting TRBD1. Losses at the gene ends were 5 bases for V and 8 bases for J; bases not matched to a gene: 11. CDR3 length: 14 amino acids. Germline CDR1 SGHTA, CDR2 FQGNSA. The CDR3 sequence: CASSTGQAITGYTF. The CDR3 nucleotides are TGTGCCAGCAGCACTGGACAGGCAATCACGGGCTACACCTTC. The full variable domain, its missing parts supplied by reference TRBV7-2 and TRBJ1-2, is GAGVSQSPSNKVTEKGKDVELRCDPISGHTALYWYRQSLGQGLEFLIYFQGNSAPDKSGLPSDRFSAERTGGSVSTLTIQRTQQEDSAVYLCASSTGQAITGYTFGSGTRLTVV.

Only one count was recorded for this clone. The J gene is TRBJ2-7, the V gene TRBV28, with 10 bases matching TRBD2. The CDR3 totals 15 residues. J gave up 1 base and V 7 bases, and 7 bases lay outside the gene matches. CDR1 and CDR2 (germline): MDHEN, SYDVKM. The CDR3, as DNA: TGTGCCAGCACCTTCGGACTAGCGGAGTCCTACGAGCAGTACTTC. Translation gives CASTFGLAESYEQYF.

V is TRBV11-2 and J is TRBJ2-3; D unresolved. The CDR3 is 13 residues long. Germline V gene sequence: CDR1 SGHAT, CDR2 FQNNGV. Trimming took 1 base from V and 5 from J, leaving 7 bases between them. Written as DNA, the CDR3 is TGTGCCAGCAGCTTAGCTCAGGAAGATACGCAGTATTTT. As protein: CASSLAQEDTQYF.

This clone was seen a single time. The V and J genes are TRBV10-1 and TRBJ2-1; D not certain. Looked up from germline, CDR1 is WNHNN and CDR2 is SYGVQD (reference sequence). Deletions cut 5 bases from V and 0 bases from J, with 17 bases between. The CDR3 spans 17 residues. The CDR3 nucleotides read TGCGCCAGCAGTCAGGATCTGCTTTGGGTCTCCTACAATGAGCAGTTCTTC. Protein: CASSQDLLWVSYNEQFF.

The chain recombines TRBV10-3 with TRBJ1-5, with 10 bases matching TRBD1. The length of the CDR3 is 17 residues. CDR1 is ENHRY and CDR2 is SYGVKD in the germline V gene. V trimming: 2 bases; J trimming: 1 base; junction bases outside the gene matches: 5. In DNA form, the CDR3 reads TGTGCCATCAGTGAGGACAGGGGGCTTATAAGCAATCAGCCCCAGCATTTT. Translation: CAISEDRGLISNQPQHF.

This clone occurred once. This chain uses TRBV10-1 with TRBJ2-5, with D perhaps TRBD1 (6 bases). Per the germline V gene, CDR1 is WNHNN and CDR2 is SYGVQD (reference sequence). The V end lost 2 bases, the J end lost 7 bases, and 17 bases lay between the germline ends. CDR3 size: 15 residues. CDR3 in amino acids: CASSEAGTNVRTQYF. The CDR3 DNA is TGCGCCAGCAGTGAGGCCGGGACAAATGTTCGGACCCAGTACTTC.

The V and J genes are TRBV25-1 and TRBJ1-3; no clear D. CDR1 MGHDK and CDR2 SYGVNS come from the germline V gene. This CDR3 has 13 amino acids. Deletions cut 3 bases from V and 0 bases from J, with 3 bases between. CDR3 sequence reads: CASSEYSGNTIYF. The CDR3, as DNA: TGTGCCAGCAGTGAGTACTCTGGAAACACCATATATTTT.

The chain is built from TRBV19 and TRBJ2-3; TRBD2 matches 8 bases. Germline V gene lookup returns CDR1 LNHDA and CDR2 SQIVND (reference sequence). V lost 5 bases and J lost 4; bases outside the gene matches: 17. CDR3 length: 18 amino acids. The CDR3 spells CASSSNLGSGRGSDTQYF. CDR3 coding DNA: TGTGCCAGTAGTTCGAACCTGGGGAGCGGGAGAGGGTCAGATACGCAGTATTTT.

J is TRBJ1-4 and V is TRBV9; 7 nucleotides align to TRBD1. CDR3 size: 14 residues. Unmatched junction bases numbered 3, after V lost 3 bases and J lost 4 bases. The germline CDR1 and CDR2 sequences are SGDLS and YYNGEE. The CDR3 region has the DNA TGTGCCAGCAGCGCGACAGGGTTTAATGAAAAACTGTTTTTT. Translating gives CASSATGFNEKLFF.

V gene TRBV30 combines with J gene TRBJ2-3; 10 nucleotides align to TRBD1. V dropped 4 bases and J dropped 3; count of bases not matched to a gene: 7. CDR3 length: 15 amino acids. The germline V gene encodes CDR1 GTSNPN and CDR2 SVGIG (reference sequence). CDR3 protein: CAWNKGTGETDTQYF. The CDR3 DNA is TGTGCCTGGAATAAAGGGACAGGGGAAACAGATACGCAGTATTTT.

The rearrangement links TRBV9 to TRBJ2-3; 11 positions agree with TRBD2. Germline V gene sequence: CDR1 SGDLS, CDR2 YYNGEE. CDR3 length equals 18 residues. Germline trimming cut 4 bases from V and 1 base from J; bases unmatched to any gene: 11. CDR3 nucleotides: TGTGCCAGCAGCCCTGATCGACTAGCGGGGACAGGCACAGATACGCAGTATTTT. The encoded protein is CASSPDRLAGTGTDTQYF.

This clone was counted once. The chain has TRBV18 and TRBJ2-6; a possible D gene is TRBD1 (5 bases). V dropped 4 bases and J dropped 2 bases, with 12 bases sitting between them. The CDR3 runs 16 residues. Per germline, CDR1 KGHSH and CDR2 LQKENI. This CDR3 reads CASSLNRIAGANVLTF. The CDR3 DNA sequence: TGTGCCAGCTCACTTAACAGGATCGCTGGGGCCAACGTCCTGACTTTC.